One and the same sample provided the 10 T cell receptor beta chains below, sequenced in a study of CXCR3-negative and CXCR3-positive naive CD8 T cells. UMI-tagged TRB cDNA libraries were built via 5' RACE. TCRdb reprocessed the 5' RACE reads and keeps a single row for each CDR3 protein, giving no DNA. The sample holds some 25,000 distinct CDR3 sequences. Sequenced input: naive CXCR3- CD8+ T cells from blood. The subset here: CD45RO-CCR7+CD27+CD95- naive CD8+ T cells lacking CXCR3 (TNR3-). The receptors were gathered from a human donor in good health. Some clones in this sample may be carry-over from other donors' samples.

The genes are TRBV5-5 and TRBJ2-5. CDR1 and CDR2 (germline): SGHKS, YYEKEE (reference sequence). The CDR3 loop spans 13 amino acids. CDR3 sequence: CASFDGFQETQYF.

This chain joins TRBV9 and TRBJ2-7. The CDR3 sequence is 13 residues long. Germline CDR1 reads SGDLS; CDR2 reads YYNGEE. Here the CDR3 reads CASSGASVYEQYF.

The genes are TRBV4-2 and TRBJ2-7; absent DNA, TCRdb's TRBD2 call cannot be checked. This CDR3 region has 16 residues. The germline V gene has CDR1 LGHNA and CDR2 YNFKEQ. CDR3: CASSQEFSGGSYEQYF.

The V and J genes are TRBV29-1 and TRBJ1-1; the D gene TCRdb calls, TRBD1, cannot be checked with no DNA. The CDR3 contains 14 residues. Germline V gives CDR1 SQVTM, CDR2 ANQGSEA. This CDR3 reads CSVGPGRDYTEAFF.

J is TRBJ2-3 and V is TRBV6-4. CDR1 and CDR2 from the germline V gene are MRHNA and SNTAGT. The CDR3 sequence is 13 residues long. CDR3 region: CASSEASPDTQYF.

This clonotype is identified as medium-sized from frequency. The chain uses TRBV9 and TRBJ2-1; absent DNA, TCRdb's TRBD2 call cannot be checked. The CDR3 covers 14 residues. Germline assignment: CDR1 SGDLS and CDR2 YYNGEE. The chain's CDR3 is CASSASGGANEQFF.

CDR3 sequence reads: CASSQVQGLAYEQYF. J is TRBJ2-7 and V is TRBV14; the TCRdb call, TRBD1, lacks DNA for checking. The CDR3 has 15 residues. The germline V gene encodes CDR1 SGHDN and CDR2 FVKESK.

The V and J genes are TRBV9 and TRBJ2-7. This CDR3 has 16 residues. Germline assignment: CDR1 SGDLS and CDR2 YYNGEE. CDR3 in amino acids: CASSVDGSILSYEQYF.

This rearrangement joins TRBV2 to TRBJ1-1; TCRdb's assignment of TRBD1 cannot be checked, as there is no DNA. The germline V gene encodes CDR1 SNHLY and CDR2 FYNNEI. This CDR3 spans 15 amino acids. CDR3 amino acids: CASSVFGNPNTEAFF.

The rearrangement joins TRBV6-1 to TRBJ2-7. Germline loops: CDR1 MNHNS, CDR2 SASEGT. The CDR3 loop spans 14 amino acids. The CDR3 loop reads CASSEAPLTYEQYF.